This T cell receptor beta chain was documented in a study of T cell responses to AZD1222 COVID-19 vaccine. A note on this clone: The target antigen is unknown.

General observations from the study: At baseline, seropositivity was found in only six or seven AZD1222 recipients.

Trimming removed 10 bases from V and 2 bases from J, with 20 bases in between. CDR1 and CDR2 from the germline V gene are LNHDA and SQIVND (reference sequence). The CDR3 runs 15 residues. Using immunoSEQ multiplex PCR, the repertoire was profiled, and TCRdb retains in-frame clones only, with some absent. The sample yields tens of thousands of clones, about 85% seen once. Sequences were derived from peripheral blood, sampled on day 0 of AZD1222 vaccination. The chain is built from TRBV19 and TRBJ1-1, with unresolved D. The clonotype was recovered from an adult in good health. This CDR3 reads CATEAGTARNTEAFF. The CDR3 DNA sequence: TGTGCCACCGAAGCGGGTACAGCACGAAACACTGAAGCTTTCTTT.